This TCR beta chain was profiled in a study of blood T cell repertoires in COVID-19. Study-wide background: Whether acute or convalescent, the COVID-19 samples came from the United States, Italy and Spain. T cells, B-cell-depleted T cells, or PBMCs supplied cDNA or gDNA.

Original handling: Nucleated cell counts were estimated from reference gene primer amplification. The repertoire was sequenced with immunoSEQ multiplex PCR; TCRdb's copy has only in-frame clones and lacks some. The V and J calls and clone size were taken over from that table, and D and trimming were inferred from the DNA. In the table there are more than 150,000 clones, less than 90% of which are singletons. The germline V gene encodes CDR1 MGHRA and CDR2 YSYEKL. This CDR3 has 13 amino acids. The trim removed 6 bases at V and 2 bases at J, leaving 3 bases unmatched. Sequencing input: peripheral blood. V is TRBV4-1 and J is TRBJ1-2; 7 bases line up with TRBD1. The clonotype comes from a woman between 65 and 79 years old with acute or convalescent COVID-19. CDR3 loop: CASRQTGNYGYTF. The CDR3 region has the DNA TGCGCCAGCAGACAGACAGGGAACTATGGCTACACCTTC.